This TCR beta chain is from a study of human T cells and chemical hapten exposure. V lost 3 bases and J 3 bases, leaving 8 bases between the germline ends. Germline loops: CDR1 SEHNR, CDR2 FQNEAQ (reference sequence). The CDR3 is 13 residues long. Time point reported: patch test 2, 6 weeks after DPC sensitization. As to treatment: therapeutic diphenylcyclopropenone sensitization with weekly scalp DPC. MiXCR, run by TCRdb on the RACE reads, gives a single entry per CDR3 protein. This table holds 73,000 or so distinct CDR3 sequences, 8.5% found once. V gene TRBV7-9 combines with J gene TRBJ2-5; D call uncertain. The source is a woman aged 50 to 60 with alopecia areata. Some clones in this sample may be carry-over from other donors' samples. The material sequenced was whole blood, taken in connection with sensitization to the hapten diphenylcyclopropenone (DPC). CDR3 coding DNA: TGTGCCAGCAGCTTGGGTTCAAAAGAGACCCAGTACTTC. This sequence encodes CASSLGSKETQYF. The entire variable domain, with the rest obtained from reference TRBV7-9 and TRBJ2-5, is as follows: DTGVSQNPRHKITKRGQNVTFRCDPISEHNRLYWYRQTLGQGPEFLTYFQNEAQLEKSRLLSDRFSAERPKGSFSTLEIQRTEQGDSAMYLCASSLGSKETQYFGPGTRLLVL.